Below, 18 T cell receptor beta chains from the same sample are listed, as sequenced in a study of CD8 T cells in ankylosing spondylitis (TCRdb year 2017). The protocol used for the library was 5' RACE. Sequencing instrument: Illumina HiSeq 2500. TCRdb's own reprocessing of the public reads used fastp at Q25 and MiXCR and kept productive beta chains. Rows with a matching CDR3 protein are joined into one entry that keeps the most common DNA and genes. This sample holds 150,000 to 200,000 distinct CDR3 sequences; approximately 20% were observed only once. 7.8% of the sample lies in the top ten. The sample comprised blood, either unsorted or a sorted T cell fraction (not recorded which). Every receptor here comes from a male donor with ankylosing spondylitis or in good health (not recorded which).

The rearrangement links TRBV29-1 to TRBJ2-1, with a possible D match to TRBD1 (6 bases). Trimming pared 4 bases from V and 6 bases from J, leaving 10 bases between. CDR1 is SQVTM, CDR2 ANQGSEA, per germline. The CDR3 totals 12 residues. The CDR3 sequence: CSVVGQRNEQFF. The DNA of the CDR3 is TGCAGCGTTGTAGGACAGCGCAATGAGCAGTTCTTC.

Ten or more counts support this clonotype. The chain couples TRBV5-1 to TRBJ2-5; D gene ambiguous. The germline gives CDR1 SGHRS, CDR2 YFSETQ. The V gene lost 4 bases and the J gene lost 5 bases, with 12 bases spanning the gap. The CDR3 totals 13 residues. The CDR3 loop is CASSNGRMETQYF. Here the CDR3 DNA reads TGCGCCAGCAGCAACGGACGGATGGAGACCCAGTACTTC.

The gene calls are TRBV30 and TRBJ1-1; D remains unclear. CDR1 and CDR2 from the germline V gene are GTSNPN and SVGIG (reference sequence). V lost 0 bases and J 3 bases, leaving 8 bases between the germline ends. This CDR3 region has 13 residues. This chain's CDR3 is CAWSVPLYTEAFF. As DNA, the CDR3 is TGTGCCTGGAGTGTACCCCTATACACTGAAGCTTTCTTT.

The rearrangement joins TRBV10-3 to TRBJ2-3; no clear D. V was trimmed by 3 bases and J by 0 bases, leaving 10 bases between them. The CDR3 is made up of 15 amino acids. CDR1 is ENHRY, CDR2 SYGVKD, per germline. CDR3 DNA: TGTGCCATCAGTGACCTGTCGGGTAGCACAGATACGCAGTATTTT. Translating it yields CAISDLSGSTDTQYF.

At least ten counts were recorded for this clonotype. V usage is TRBV20-1 and J usage is TRBJ2-7, with D uncertain. This CDR3 contains 10 residues. Trimming pared 7 bases from V and 2 bases from J, leaving 6 bases between. The germline CDR1 and CDR2 sequences are DFQATT and SNEGSKA (reference sequence). CDR3 loop: CSGGTYEQYF. The DNA for the CDR3 is TGCAGTGGTGGGACCTACGAGCAGTACTTC.

This clonotype was seen ten or more times. This chain uses TRBV20-1 with TRBJ2-3, with D perhaps TRBD2 (6 bases). The CDR3 totals 15 residues. V was shortened by 0 bases and J by 8 bases, with 18 bases between the two germline ends. Germline loops: CDR1 DFQATT, CDR2 SNEGSKA (reference sequence). The CDR3 DNA reads TGCAGTGCTAGAGATAGGAGGGAGATCCTCAGTACGCAGTATTTT. Amino acid sequence: CSARDRREILSTQYF.

This chain uses TRBV20-1 with TRBJ2-1, with a possible D match to TRBD1 (6 bases). This CDR3 is built from 13 residues. V lost 3 bases and J lost 3, with 9 bases in between. Germline lookup yields CDR1 DFQATT and CDR2 SNEGSKA (reference sequence). The CDR3 spells CSARRGNYNEQFF. The CDR3, as DNA: TGCAGTGCTAGGAGGGGGAACTACAATGAGCAGTTCTTC.

This clonotype was recorded at least ten times. The J gene is TRBJ1-1, the V gene TRBV20-1, with D tentatively TRBD1 (5 bases). CDR1 and CDR2 from the germline V gene are DFQATT and SNEGSKA (reference sequence). With 0 bases removed from V and 1 base from J, the gap between germline ends came to 12 bases. CDR3 length equals 15 residues. In DNA, the CDR3 is TGCAGTGCTAGAGATCGGGGGGTCGGGAACACTGAAGCTTTCTTT. Protein: CSARDRGVGNTEAFF.

At least ten counts were recorded for this clonotype. This chain links TRBV29-1 with TRBJ2-2; no firm D call. Germline CDR1 is SQVTM and CDR2 is ANQGSEA. The CDR3 is 12 residues long. Trimming stripped 6 bases from V and 8 bases from J, with 13 bases between. CDR3 loop: CSVLTFAGELFF. The CDR3 coding sequence is TGCAGCGTCCTAACTTTTGCGGGGGAGCTGTTTTTT.

This clonotype was detected only a few times. This chain links TRBV6-6 with TRBJ2-2; D is undetermined. V was clipped by 6 bases and J by 6 bases, with 8 bases between them. The germline V gene has CDR1 MNHNY and CDR2 SVGAGI (reference sequence). This CDR3 spans 12 amino acids. The CDR3 is CASSYPAGELFF. The CDR3 bases are TGTGCCAGCAGCTACCCGGCCGGGGAGCTGTTTTTT.

This clonotype turned up a few times. The chain is built from TRBV5-6 and TRBJ1-4; possible D gene TRBD1, 5 bases. Germline V lookup: CDR1 SGHDT, CDR2 YYEEEE. V lost 1 base and J 7 bases, leaving 8 bases between the germline ends. This CDR3 region has 13 residues. The CDR3 loop is CASSLRGGEKLFF. CDR3 coding DNA: TGTGCCAGCAGCTTGAGGGGAGGTGAAAAACTGTTTTTT.

This clonotype has at least ten counts. The chain is built from TRBV5-1 and TRBJ2-7; 8 bases are a match to TRBD2. Germline CDR1 reads SGHRS; CDR2 reads YFSETQ. The CDR3 spans 15 residues. V lost 2 bases and J lost 4; bases outside the gene matches: 8. For the CDR3, the DNA is TGCGCCAGCAGCTTCGGAGCTAGCGGGCCTTACGAGCAGTACTTC. Amino acids: CASSFGASGPYEQYF. The entire variable domain, with the rest obtained from reference TRBV5-1 and TRBJ2-7, is as follows: KAGVTQTPRYLIKTRGQQVTLSCSPISGHRSVSWYQQTPGQGLQFLFEYFSETQRNKGNFPGRFSGRQFSNSRSEMNVSTLELGDSALYLCASSFGASGPYEQYFGPGTRLTVT.

The sample holds many counts of this clonotype. V and J are TRBV20-1 and TRBJ2-3; D possibly corresponds to TRBD1 (7 bases). The CDR3 is 14 amino acids. Per the germline V gene, CDR1 is DFQATT and CDR2 is SNEGSKA (reference sequence). The CDR3 reads CKPSGDREADTQYF. CDR3 coding DNA: TGCAAGCCTTCCGGAGACAGGGAGGCAGATACGCAGTATTTT.

This clonotype was observed a handful of times. The chain employs TRBV28 and TRBJ1-3; a possible D gene is TRBD1 (6 bases). Looked up from germline, CDR1 is MDHEN and CDR2 is SYDVKM. This CDR3 is built from 15 residues. Deletions cut 3 bases from V and 2 bases from J, with 11 bases between. The CDR3 coding sequence is TGTGCCAGCAGTTTTAGGGGGGTAGCTGGAAACACCATATATTTT. Translated, it gives CASSFRGVAGNTIYF.

This clonotype appeared a few times. The junction does not match germline at one end; this may be a read error. V usage is TRBV6-6 and J usage is TRBJ1-1; D call uncertain. Germline V lookup: CDR1 MNHNY, CDR2 SVGAGI (reference sequence). The CDR3 length is 12 residues. The CDR3 sequence: CASRAGETEVFF. The CDR3 DNA is TGTGCCAGCAGAGCCGGCGAAACGGAAGTTTTCTTT.

Concerning this clonotype itself: At one end, the junction sequence differs from germline, possibly due to a read error. The V call is TRBV19, the J call TRBJ2-3, with a weak D call TRBD2 (5 bases). Germline V gene data show CDR1 as LNHDA and CDR2 as SQIVND (reference sequence). This CDR3 contains 16 residues. The CDR3 protein is CASSIRGPLYTDMQYF. CDR3 in DNA: TGTGCCAGTAGTATCCGGGGTCCATTATACACAGATATGCAGTATTTT.

This clonotype was seen ten or more times. This chain uses TRBV10-3 with TRBJ2-7, with 12 bases aligning to TRBD2. The CDR3 runs 14 residues. The trim removed 6 bases at V and 6 bases at J, leaving 6 bases unmatched. Germline V lookup: CDR1 ENHRY, CDR2 SYGVKD. CDR3 region: CAIRGLAGLSEQYF. Here the CDR3 DNA reads TGTGCCATCAGGGGACTAGCGGGTTTGAGCGAGCAGTACTTC.

The sample holds many counts of this clonotype. The V and J genes are TRBV12-3 or TRBV12-4 and TRBJ1-1; D is undetermined. The CDR3 spans 15 residues. The V gene lost 0 bases and the J gene lost 3 bases, with 11 bases spanning the gap. This chain's CDR3 is CASSLARLADTEAFF. CDR3 nucleotides: TGTGCCAGCAGTTTAGCGCGTCTCGCGGACACTGAAGCTTTCTTT.